Listed here are 9 T cell receptor beta chains from one sample, sequenced in a study of T-cell memory formation after mild COVID-19. From the 5' RACE reads, TCRdb called clonotypes with MiXCR, one entry per CDR3 protein. The table includes 140,000 to 150,000 distinct CDR3 sequences, 6% detected once. What was sequenced was PBMCs or a T cell subset sorted from them (not recorded which). The receptors derive from an adult woman who had mild COVID-19 (a few samples of this study predate the infection). Cell type and time point are not known.

The chain employs TRBV5-1 and TRBJ2-1, with TRBD1 matching over 12 bases. Germline CDR1 and CDR2: SGHRS and YFSETQ. J lost 1 base, V lost 4 bases, and 9 bases had no gene match. The length of the CDR3 is 18 residues. Here the CDR3 reads CASSPGTGGIGSYNEQFF. DNA for the CDR3: TGCGCCAGCAGCCCCGGGACAGGGGGCATAGGGTCCTACAATGAGCAGTTCTTC.

This clonotype was counted many times. The chain couples TRBV12-3 or TRBV12-4 to TRBJ2-1; the D gene is possibly TRBD1 (6 bases). Trimming stripped 3 bases from V and 6 bases from J, with 12 bases between. There are 14 residues in the CDR3. CDR3 region: CASSFYGGRNEQFF. The DNA of the CDR3 is TGTGCCAGCAGTTTCTATGGGGGCCGCAATGAGCAGTTCTTC.

This clonotype was seen repeatedly, ten times or more. The chain uses TRBV7-2 and TRBJ2-4, with D tentatively TRBD1 (5 bases). From germline, CDR1 is SGHTA and CDR2 FQGNSA. V was shortened by 5 bases and J by 0 bases, with 14 bases between the two germline ends. The CDR3 is 16 amino acids. CDR3 sequence: CASSIRQTLAKNIQYF. In nucleotides, the CDR3 is TGTGCCAGCAGCATCCGACAGACCCTAGCCAAAAACATTCAGTACTTC.

At least ten counts were recorded for this clonotype. This chain uses TRBV4-1 with TRBJ1-5, with 9 nucleotides matching TRBD1. Unmatched junction bases numbered 8, after V lost 2 bases and J lost 6 bases. Germline V gene sequence: CDR1 MGHRA, CDR2 YSYEKL. The CDR3 totals 16 residues. Here the CDR3 DNA reads TGCGCCAGCAGCCAAAATACAGGGGGCATGAGTCAGCCCCAGCATTTT. Its protein is CASSQNTGGMSQPQHF.

This clonotype was counted only a few times. The chain is built from TRBV20-1 and TRBJ2-7, with 10 positions matching TRBD1. V shed 5 bases, J shed 4 bases, and the junction held 5 bases outside the gene matches. Germline V gene data show CDR1 as DFQATT and CDR2 as SNEGSKA (reference sequence). CDR3 length: 13 residues. For the CDR3, the DNA is TGCAGTGCTTCCTCGGACAGGGGGTACGAGCAGTACTTC. It encodes CSASSDRGYEQYF.

This clonotype has just a few counts. This chain links TRBV24-1 with TRBJ1-2, with 8 bases fitting TRBD1. The CDR3 runs 14 residues. The ends lost 6 bases at V and 2 bases at J; junction bases unmatched: 4. Germline values: CDR1 KGHDR, CDR2 SFDVKD. CDR3 sequence reads: CATSPGGVNYGYTF. CDR3 nucleotides: TGTGCCACCAGTCCAGGGGGCGTGAACTATGGCTACACCTTC.

In its sample, this clonotype was seen many times. The V call is TRBV6-6, the J call TRBJ1-1; the D gene is possibly TRBD1 (6 bases). V lost 0 bases to trimming and J lost 0 bases, with 11 bases between them. The CDR3 sequence is 16 residues long. Germline CDR1 is MNHNY and CDR2 is SVGAGI (reference sequence). The CDR3 bases are TGTGCCAGCAGTTACTCCCCGGACAGAATGAACACTGAAGCTTTCTTT. Its protein is CASSYSPDRMNTEAFF.

This clonotype has only a few counts. The rearrangement links TRBV6-5 to TRBJ2-3, with D perhaps matching TRBD2 (6 bases). V shed 6 bases and J shed 0 bases, with 7 bases lying between them. Germline CDR1 is MNHEY and CDR2 is SVGAGI. The length of the CDR3 is 13 residues. The CDR3 coding sequence is TGTGCCAGCAGGCTAGCGAGCACAGATACGCAGTATTTT. It codes for CASRLASTDTQYF.

The chain employs TRBV15 and TRBJ1-1; the match to TRBD1 covers 8 bases. Germline V CDR1 and CDR2: LNHNV, YYDKDF (reference sequence). The CDR3 consists of 15 residues. V lost 2 bases and J lost 4; bases outside the gene matches: 6. CDR3 loop: CATSRPGGSTTEAFF. The CDR3 DNA reads TGTGCCACCAGCAGACCAGGGGGCTCCACCACTGAAGCTTTCTTT.